The clone carrying this T cell receptor (beta chain) has a count of ten or more. Its specificity is unknown. RNA transcripts yielded amplified TCR beta CDR3 regions. Second-round multiplex PCR followed a first-round RT-PCR using HTBI primers. TCRdb itself ran the multiplex PCR reads through MiXCR, one entry per CDR3 protein. The top ten clones hold approximately 6.5% of a sample with hundreds of thousands of distinct CDR3 sequences, about a fifth of them seen once. The authors used Ficoll-Paque density gradient centrifugation to separate PBMCs. The input was approximately 9.3 ml of fresh peripheral blood. The sample comes from a study of Graves' ophthalmopathy and Graves' hyperthyroidism. General study findings and limits: The model's ophthalmopathy progression predictions had approximately 65% sensitivity and approximately 72% specificity.

This CDR3 is built from 16 residues. V gave up 6 bases and J gave up 0 bases; unmatched junction bases: 12. The V gene's germline CDR1 is SQVTM and CDR2 ANQGSEA. The chain combines TRBV29-1 with TRBJ2-7, with 9 bases identical to TRBD2. This clonotype was obtained from a woman aged 18-29 years with stable Graves' hyperthyroidism. Some clones in this sample may be carry-over from other donors' samples. The sample was peripheral blood. The CDR3 DNA reads TGCAGCGTCCGCCAGGGACTAGCAAAGAGCTCCTACGAGCAGTACTTC. Protein sequence: CSVRQGLAKSSYEQYF.